Below, 6 T cell receptor beta chains from the same sample are listed, as sequenced in a study of T-cell memory formation after mild COVID-19. TCRdb re-derived calls from the 5' RACE reads in MiXCR, one entry per CDR3 protein. The data hold hundreds of thousands of distinct CDR3 sequences, with approximately 14% observed a single time. Sequencing was done on a sample of PBMCs or a T cell subset sorted from them (not recorded which). These receptors came from a man between 18 and 35 years old who had mild COVID-19 (a few samples of this study predate the infection). Cell type and time point are not known.

This clonotype has more than one count but fewer than ten. This chain links TRBV9 with TRBJ2-1; the D gene is possibly TRBD2 (6 bases). CDR3 length: 13 residues. Germline CDR1 is SGDLS and CDR2 is YYNGEE. V lost 2 bases and J 6 bases, leaving 9 bases between the germline ends. The CDR3 DNA reads TGTGCCAGCAGCGTGGGACTGGGCAATGAGCAGTTCTTC. Translated, it gives CASSVGLGNEQFF.

At least ten counts were recorded for this clonotype. CDR3 amino acids: CAIKVAGGNNEQFF. The CDR3 coding sequence is TGTGCCATCAAGGTCGCGGGGGGAAACAATGAGCAGTTCTTC. V usage is TRBV10-3 and J usage is TRBJ2-1; 8 bases are shared with TRBD2. Germline trimming cut 7 bases from V and 5 bases from J; bases unmatched to any gene: 7. Per the germline V gene, CDR1 is ENHRY and CDR2 is SYGVKD. This CDR3 has 14 amino acids.

The sample holds a few counts of this clonotype. The chain links TRBV20-1 to TRBJ2-1; 7 nucleotides match TRBD1. Trimming removed 3 bases from V and 4 bases from J; junction bases left unmatched: 6. This CDR3 region has 14 residues. The germline V gene encodes CDR1 DFQATT and CDR2 SNEGSKA (reference sequence). CDR3 bases: TGCAGTGCTAGGCAGAGGGACAGATACAATGAGCAGTTCTTC. Protein sequence: CSARQRDRYNEQFF.

V usage is TRBV29-1 and J usage is TRBJ1-1; D unresolved. V shed 4 bases and J shed 8 bases, with 11 bases lying between them. The germline V gene encodes CDR1 SQVTM and CDR2 ANQGSEA. The CDR3 is 11 residues long. The CDR3 reads CSVVFSVEAFF. The CDR3 nucleotides read TGCAGCGTTGTTTTCTCTGTGGAAGCTTTCTTT.

The sample holds many counts of this clonotype. This chain links TRBV7-2 with TRBJ1-2, with 8 bases identical to TRBD1. The V gene end was trimmed by 4 bases and the J gene end by 4 bases; junction bases not matched to a gene: 11. The CDR3 has 16 amino acids. Germline V gene lookup returns CDR1 SGHTA and CDR2 FQGNSA. The CDR3 sequence: CASSSPLGTGGYGYTF. The CDR3 bases are TGTGCCAGCAGCTCTCCCCTCGGAACAGGGGGCTATGGCTACACCTTC.

In its sample, this clonotype was seen many times. The chain is built from TRBV10-3 and TRBJ1-1; D is possibly TRBD1 (6 bases). V gave up 3 bases and J gave up 1 base, with 18 bases separating them. The CDR3 has 17 residues. CDR1 and CDR2 (germline): ENHRY, SYGVKD. CDR3 sequence (DNA): TGTGCCATCAGTGATTGGCAACAGGGTTCGGGGAACACTGAAGCTTTCTTT. Translating it yields CAISDWQQGSGNTEAFF.